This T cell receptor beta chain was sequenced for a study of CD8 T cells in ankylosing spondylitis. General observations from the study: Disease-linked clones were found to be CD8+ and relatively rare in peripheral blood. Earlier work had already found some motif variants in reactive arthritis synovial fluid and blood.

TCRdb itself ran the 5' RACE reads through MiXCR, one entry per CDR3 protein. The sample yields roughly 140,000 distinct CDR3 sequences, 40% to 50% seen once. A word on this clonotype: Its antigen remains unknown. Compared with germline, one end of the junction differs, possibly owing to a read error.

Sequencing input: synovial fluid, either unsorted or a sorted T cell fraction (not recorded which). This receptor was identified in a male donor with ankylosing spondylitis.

This CDR3 is CASSLMWGLEQNF. The CDR3 DNA reads TGTGCCAGCAGCTTAATGTGGGGACTCGAGCAGAACTTC. The rearrangement uses TRBV7-3 and TRBJ2-7, with D possibly TRBD2 on 6 matching bases. Germline CDR1 SGHTA, CDR2 FQGTGA. The CDR3 has 13 amino acids. The whole variable domain, filled in from reference TRBV7-3 and TRBJ2-7, reads GAGVSQTPSNKVTEKGKYVELRCDPISGHTALYWYRQSLGQGPEFLIYFQGTGAADDSGLPNDRFFAVRPEGSVSTLKIQRTERGDSAVYLCASSLMWGLEQNFGPGTRLTVT.